The 8 T cell receptor beta chains listed next were all sequenced from one sample in a study of shared clonotypes between healthy human individuals. The method was immunoSEQ multiplex PCR; TCRdb's version includes in-frame clones alone and lacks a portion of them. The sample lists around 1.9 million clones; about 93% were seen once. Terminally differentiated effector memory CD45RA+ cells were excluded from the naive CD8 cells, which were CD45RO-negative and positively selected for CCR7. Sequencing used naive CD8+ T cells from PBMCs. Receptors originate from a man younger than 35 in good health. Some clones in this sample may be carry-over from other donors' samples.

A word on this clone: The same CDR3 can be traced to other DNA sequences in this sample. The J gene is TRBJ2-7, the V gene TRBV27; the match to TRBD1 covers 9 bases. The CDR3 is made up of 14 amino acids. The V and J ends lost 3 bases and 4 bases, in that order; junction bases with no gene match: 4. The V gene's germline CDR1 is MNHEY and CDR2 SMNVEV (reference sequence). In DNA, the CDR3 is TGTGCCAGCAGTTTGGTCGGGACAGGGTACGAGCAGTACTTC. It codes for CASSLVGTGYEQYF.

The chain carries TRBV4-3 and TRBJ2-1, with a weak D call TRBD2 (5 bases). This CDR3 has 17 amino acids. Trimming removed 6 bases at V and 0 bases at J, with 18 bases between. Germline V lookup: CDR1 LGHNA, CDR2 YSLEER. CDR3 loop: CASSSTEGRSSYNEQFF. CDR3 nucleotides: TGCGCCAGCAGTTCTACCGAGGGAAGGAGCTCCTACAATGAGCAGTTCTTC.

CDR3 region: CASSQTDSQGTDTQYF. In DNA form, the CDR3 reads TGTGCCAGCAGCCAGACTGACAGCCAGGGCACAGATACGCAGTATTTT. The J gene is TRBJ2-3, the V gene TRBV7-9; possibly TRBD1 for D (5 bases). CDR1 is SEHNR and CDR2 is FQNEAQ in the germline V gene (reference sequence). Trimming shortened V by 5 bases and J by 1 base, and 16 bases separated the two germline ends. The CDR3 runs to 16 residues.

As regards this clone: The same CDR3 can be traced to other DNA sequences in this sample. This chain joins TRBV28 and TRBJ2-7; 8 bases align to TRBD1. J lost 0 bases, V lost 1 base, and 2 bases had no gene match. The CDR3 consists of 15 residues. CDR1 and CDR2 (germline): MDHEN, SYDVKM. The CDR3 sequence: CASSLFGTGSYEQYF. The CDR3 DNA is TGTGCCAGCAGTTTATTCGGGACAGGCTCCTACGAGCAGTACTTC.

The genes are TRBV7-9 and TRBJ1-4; D gene uncertain. Germline V gives CDR1 SEHNR, CDR2 FQNEAQ (reference sequence). There are 15 residues in the CDR3. The ends were cut back, 2 bases at V and 4 bases at J, with 11 bases in the middle. The CDR3 DNA follows: TGTGCCAGCAGCTTATCCCGCAGCAATAATGAAAAACTGTTTTTT. Its protein is CASSLSRSNNEKLFF.

The chain employs TRBV7-3 and TRBJ2-1; no clear D. This CDR3 spans 12 amino acids. The V gene lost 3 bases and the J gene lost 9 bases, with 9 bases spanning the gap. Germline CDR1 SGHTA, CDR2 FQGTGA. CDR3 coding DNA: TGTGCCAGCAGCTTCTCCGGTAGTGAGCAGTTCTTC. This sequence encodes CASSFSGSEQFF.

This clone was seen once. V is TRBV4-3 and J is TRBJ2-1, with D perhaps matching TRBD2 (6 bases). Trimming cost V 3 bases and J 6 bases, with 15 bases left between them. The CDR3 runs 15 residues. Germline CDR1 LGHNA, CDR2 YSLEER. Here the CDR3 reads CASSHGTALVNEQFF. The CDR3 region has the DNA TGCGCCAGCAGCCACGGGACTGCATTGGTCAATGAGCAGTTCTTC.

This clone has only one observation. The chain uses TRBV10-3 and TRBJ2-7; TRBD2 is a possible D gene (6 bases). The V and J ends lost 6 bases and 0 bases respectively, with 12 bases between them. CDR1 is ENHRY, CDR2 SYGVKD, per germline. The CDR3 length is 14 residues. CDR3 coding DNA: TGTGCCATCAGCGTAGCGGAAAGCTCCTACGAGCAGTACTTC. It encodes CAISVAESSYEQYF.